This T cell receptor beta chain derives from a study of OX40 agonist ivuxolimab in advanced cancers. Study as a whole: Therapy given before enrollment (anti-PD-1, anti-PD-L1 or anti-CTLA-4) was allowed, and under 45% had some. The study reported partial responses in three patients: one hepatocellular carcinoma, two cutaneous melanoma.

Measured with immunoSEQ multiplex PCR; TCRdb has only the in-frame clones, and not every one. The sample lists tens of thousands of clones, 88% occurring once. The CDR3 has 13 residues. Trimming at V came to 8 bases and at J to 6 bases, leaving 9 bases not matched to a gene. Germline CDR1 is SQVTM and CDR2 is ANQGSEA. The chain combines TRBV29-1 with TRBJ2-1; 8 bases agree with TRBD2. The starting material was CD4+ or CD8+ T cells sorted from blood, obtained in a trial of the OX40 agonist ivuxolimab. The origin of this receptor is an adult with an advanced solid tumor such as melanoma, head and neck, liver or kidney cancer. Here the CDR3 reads CSLSGMFGNEQFF. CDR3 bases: TGCAGCCTTAGCGGGATGTTCGGCAATGAGCAGTTCTTC.